The 30 T cell receptor beta chains in this list originate from one sample, sequenced in a study of blood T cell repertoires in COVID-19. Data came from immunoSEQ multiplex PCR; TCRdb stores just in-frame clones and leaves some out. The repertoire holds approximately 180,000 clones, more than 75% seen once, with roughly 9% in the top ten. The material sequenced was peripheral blood. These receptor sequences come from a woman in her 70s with acute or convalescent COVID-19.

The chain joins TRBV5-1 to TRBJ2-5; TRBD2 matches at 9 bases. J lost 5 bases, V lost 1 base, and 9 bases had no gene match. This CDR3 contains 16 residues. From germline, CDR1 is SGHRS and CDR2 YFSETQ. The CDR3 here is CASSLLGGGAGETQYF. The CDR3 region has the DNA TGCGCCAGCAGCTTGCTCGGCGGGGGGGCCGGTGAGACCCAGTACTTC.

The V and J genes are TRBV3-1 (or the pseudogene TRBV3-2) and TRBJ2-7; TRBD2 agrees at 9 bases. This CDR3 is built from 16 residues. Trimming removed 2 bases from V and 2 bases from J; junction bases left unmatched: 7. Per the germline V gene, CDR1 is LGHDT and CDR2 is YNNKEL (reference sequence). The CDR3 DNA reads as TGTGCCAGCAGCCAACAGGGCGGGAGGGGCACCTACGAGCAGTACTTC. It codes for CASSQQGGRGTYEQYF.

V is TRBV6-2 or TRBV6-3 and J is TRBJ1-1, with 10 bases matching TRBD1. Trimming at V came to 3 bases and at J to 4 bases, leaving 8 bases not matched to a gene. Per the germline V gene, CDR1 is MNHEY and CDR2 is SVGEGT. The CDR3 has 16 residues. The CDR3 here is CASSYSTGTGVTEAFF. For the CDR3, the DNA is TGTGCCAGCAGTTATTCCACCGGGACAGGGGTCACTGAAGCTTTCTTT.

This clone was observed a few times. CDR3: CASSWGGGAFF. The CDR3 region has the DNA TGTGCCAGCAGTTGGGGGGGAGGTGCTTTCTTT. The V gene is TRBV6-2 or TRBV6-3, the J gene TRBJ1-1, with D possibly TRBD1 on 5 matching bases. The V gene's germline CDR1 is MNHEY and CDR2 SVGEGT. V lost 4 bases and J 11 bases, leaving 11 bases between the germline ends. This CDR3 region has 11 residues.

The rearrangement joins TRBV30 to TRBJ2-7; TRBD1 might be the D (6 bases). V was pared by 5 bases and J by 7 bases, with 21 bases between. Germline V gene data show CDR1 as GTSNPN and CDR2 as SVGIG (reference sequence). This CDR3 spans 14 amino acids. The CDR3 reads CAWSTTWDMGEQYF. CDR3 DNA sequence: TGTGCCTGGTCTACCACCTGGGACATGGGAGAGCAGTACTTC.

The chain combines TRBV18 with TRBJ2-5; a weak D match, TRBD2 (6 bases). The V gene lost 8 bases and the J gene lost 9 bases, with 10 bases spanning the gap. The CDR3 runs 10 residues. Germline V CDR1 and CDR2: KGHSH, LQKENI. The CDR3 sequence is CASQGEAQYF. In nucleotides, the CDR3 is TGTGCCAGCCAAGGGGAGGCCCAGTACTTC.

This chain uses TRBV5-1 with TRBJ2-5, with 10 positions matching TRBD2. The ends lost 6 bases at V and 1 base at J; junction bases unmatched: 6. The germline gives CDR1 SGHRS, CDR2 YFSETQ. This CDR3 is built from 15 residues. This CDR3 reads CASKRTSGGQETQYF. For the CDR3, the DNA is TGCGCCAGCAAAAGGACTAGCGGAGGCCAAGAGACCCAGTACTTC.

J is TRBJ2-7 and V is TRBV5-4; no clear D. CDR1 SGHNT and CDR2 YYREEE come from the germline V gene (reference sequence). Trimming pared 4 bases from V and 2 bases from J, leaving 10 bases between. The CDR3 length is 13 residues. The CDR3 sequence: CASSGTHPYEQYF. The CDR3 DNA is TGTGCCAGCAGCGGTACACACCCCTACGAGCAGTACTTC.

The genes are TRBV7-9 and TRBJ2-7; 10 nucleotides agree with TRBD1. With 10 bases clipped from V and 4 bases from J, the junction kept 7 bases outside the gene matches. CDR1 is SEHNR and CDR2 is FQNEAQ in the germline V gene (reference sequence). This CDR3 is 13 amino acids long. The CDR3 region has the DNA TGTGCCACCAACCGGGACAGGGGATACGAGCAGTACTTC. Its protein product is CATNRDRGYEQYF.

This chain uses TRBV19 with TRBJ2-1; TRBD1 is a possible D gene (5 bases). CDR1 and CDR2 from the germline V gene are LNHDA and SQIVND (reference sequence). The germline V and J ends were trimmed by 7 bases and 3 bases, with 19 bases remaining between them. The CDR3 length is 16 residues. In nucleotides, the CDR3 is TGTGCCAGTAAAGCCAATAGAACAGGTAGCTACAATGAGCAGTTCTTC. It is translated as CASKANRTGSYNEQFF.

This clone was recorded only once. The chain couples TRBV30 to TRBJ2-5; D is perhaps TRBD1 (5 bases). This CDR3 contains 13 residues. The V gene's germline CDR1 is GTSNPN and CDR2 SVGIG (reference sequence). The V and J ends lost 1 base and 5 bases respectively, with 11 bases between them. Written as DNA, the CDR3 is TGTGCCTGGAGTGGCACAGGCTTCGAGACCCAGTACTTC. Amino acid sequence: CAWSGTGFETQYF. The complete variable domain, with remaining parts taken from reference TRBV30 and TRBJ2-5, reads SQTIHQWPATLVQPVGSPLSLECTVEGTSNPNLYWYRQAAGRGLQLLFYSVGIGQISSEVPQNLSASRPQDRQFILSSKKLLLSDSGFYLCAWSGTGFETQYFGPGTRLLVL.

This chain links TRBV5-6 with TRBJ1-2, with 7 positions matching TRBD1. The CDR3 is made up of 16 amino acids. V lost 2 bases and J lost 4; bases outside the gene matches: 11. Germline values: CDR1 SGHDT, CDR2 YYEEEE. The CDR3 sequence: CASSLGRGSGGYGYTF. The DNA for the CDR3 is TGTGCCAGCAGCTTAGGCAGGGGGTCCGGGGGCTATGGCTACACCTTC.

CDR3 nucleotide sequence: TGTGCCAGCAGCCTTGGACAGTCCAACACTGAAGCTTTCTTT. It encodes CASSLGQSNTEAFF. The chain couples TRBV11-2 to TRBJ1-1, with TRBD1 as a possible D gene (6 bases). The V end was cut by 5 bases, the J end by 2 bases, with 12 bases between. The CDR3 is 14 residues long. Germline values: CDR1 SGHAT, CDR2 FQNNGV.

The rearrangement joins TRBV28 to TRBJ2-6; 12 positions match TRBD2. The CDR3 has 17 residues. After removal of 4 bases from V and 1 base from J, the junction contained 2 bases not matched to a gene. CDR1 is MDHEN and CDR2 is SYDVKM in the germline V gene. The CDR3 nucleotides read TGTGCCAGCAGTTCCGGACTAGCGGGGTCTGGGGCCAACGTCCTGACTTTC. Translation: CASSSGLAGSGANVLTF.

A single count supports this clone. V gene TRBV5-5 combines with J gene TRBJ1-6; the D gene is possibly TRBD1 (5 bases). V was trimmed by 1 base and J by 1 base, leaving 6 bases between them. This CDR3 has 15 amino acids. CDR1 and CDR2 from the germline V gene are SGHKS and YYEKEE (reference sequence). In nucleotides, the CDR3 is TGTGCCAGCAGCTTGCAGGGATCCTATAATTCACCCCTCCACTTT. Encoded protein: CASSLQGSYNSPLHF.

CDR3 DNA: TGTGCCAGTAGTCCATCCGGGACAGGGGGCTATGGCTACACCTTC. Protein product: CASSPSGTGGYGYTF. This chain uses TRBV19 with TRBJ1-2; the match to TRBD1 covers 11 bases. In germline, CDR1 is LNHDA, CDR2 SQIVND (reference sequence). V gave up 5 bases and J gave up 4 bases; unmatched junction bases: 6. The CDR3 totals 15 residues.

V and J are TRBV20-1 and TRBJ2-3; 13 bases fit TRBD2. Per germline, CDR1 DFQATT and CDR2 SNEGSKA (reference sequence). V shed 3 bases and J 4 bases; nucleotides not matched to a gene: 7. The CDR3 loop spans 16 amino acids. For the CDR3, the DNA is TGCAGTGCTAGTGGGACTAGCGGGATTATGGCAGATACGCAGTATTTT. Its translation is CSASGTSGIMADTQYF.

CDR3 region: CASSLRPLAAGGGETQYF. CDR3 coding DNA: TGTGCCAGCAGCTTACGTCCTCTAGCGGCGGGAGGAGGAGAGACCCAGTACTTC. The rearrangement links TRBV7-2 to TRBJ2-5; the match to TRBD2 covers 8 bases. CDR1 and CDR2 (germline): SGHTA, FQGNSA. The CDR3 extends over 18 amino acids. V gave up 2 bases and J gave up 4 bases; unmatched junction bases: 15.

This clone was seen a handful of times. The J gene is TRBJ2-5, the V gene TRBV6-2 or TRBV6-3, with 14 bases lining up with TRBD2. The CDR3 length is 18 residues. CDR1 is MNHEY, CDR2 SVGEGT, per germline. J gave up 4 bases and V 5 bases, and 12 bases lay outside the gene matches. CDR3 in DNA: TGTGCCAGCAGTGGGGGACTAGCGGGAGTTGGCGGTGGAGAGACCCAGTACTTC. Protein: CASSGGLAGVGGGETQYF.

This chain connects TRBV7-2 to TRBJ1-4; D may be TRBD1 (5 bases). Germline V gives CDR1 SGHTA, CDR2 FQGNSA. CDR3 length: 14 residues. V lost 8 bases, J lost 3 bases, and 13 bases lay in between. The CDR3 DNA reads TGTGCCAGCGGCCAGGGCAACGCTAATGAAAAACTGTTTTTT. Amino acids: CASGQGNANEKLFF.

The rearrangement uses TRBV6-6 and TRBJ1-2; D is possibly TRBD1 (6 bases). The CDR3 extends over 13 amino acids. The germline gives CDR1 MNHNY, CDR2 SVGAGI (reference sequence). V was shortened by 4 bases and J by 6 bases, with 12 bases between the two germline ends. In nucleotides, the CDR3 is TGTGCCAGCAGTTCGACAGGCCGCAATGGCTACACCTTC. This codes for CASSSTGRNGYTF.

The chain employs TRBV19 and TRBJ2-5; D call uncertain. Germline CDR1 and CDR2: LNHDA and SQIVND (reference sequence). Between the trimmed V and J ends, which lost 0 bases and 2 bases, there was a span of 4 bases. The CDR3 runs to 13 residues. In DNA, the CDR3 is TGTGCCAGTAGTATAGATCAACAAGAGACCCAGTACTTC. This translates into CASSIDQQETQYF.

V and J are TRBV28 and TRBJ2-4, with 10 bases identical to TRBD2. Looked up from germline, CDR1 is MDHEN and CDR2 is SYDVKM. V dropped 7 bases and J dropped 5; count of bases not matched to a gene: 8. CDR3 length: 15 residues. CDR3 coding DNA: TGTGCCAGCACCGTTAGCGGGGGGCCCCAAAACATTCAGTACTTC. Translated, it gives CASTVSGGPQNIQYF.

The genes are TRBV9 and TRBJ2-1, with 12 bases fitting TRBD2. CDR3 size: 17 residues. With V trimmed by 0 bases and J by 10 bases, 11 bases remained unmatched. Germline lookup yields CDR1 SGDLS and CDR2 YYNGEE. CDR3 in DNA: TGTGCCAGCAGCGTAGGACTGGCTAGCGGGAGGGCTCGCGAGCAGTTCTTC. This sequence encodes CASSVGLASGRAREQFF.

This chain connects TRBV9 to TRBJ2-1; 15 bases line up with TRBD2. Germline assignment: CDR1 SGDLS and CDR2 YYNGEE. This CDR3 has 18 residues. The V segment lost 4 bases and the J segment 4 bases; nucleotides outside the gene matches: 9. The CDR3: CASSPSWTSGGAYNEQFF. DNA of the CDR3: TGTGCCAGCAGCCCGAGCTGGACTAGCGGGGGGGCATACAATGAGCAGTTCTTC.

The rearrangement uses TRBV5-8 and TRBJ2-5, with D uncertain. The CDR3 sequence is 13 residues long. Germline-derived CDR1 and CDR2 are SGHTS and YDEGEE. The V end was cut by 2 bases, the J end by 0 bases, with 5 bases between. The CDR3 bases are TGTGCCAGCAGCTTTTACAACCAAGAGACCCAGTACTTC. This encodes CASSFYNQETQYF.

Of note for this clone: An end of the junction does not agree with germline; a read error may underlie this. The rearrangement links TRBV7-9 to TRBJ2-7; 9 bases are a match to TRBD1. The V gene's germline CDR1 is SEHNR and CDR2 FQNEAQ (reference sequence). There are 14 residues in the CDR3. CDR3 nucleotide sequence: TGCGCCGCTGGGACAGGGAGGAATGTAGACGAGCAGTACTTC. It is translated as CAAGTGRNVDEQYF.

The J gene is TRBJ1-1, the V gene TRBV2; D might be TRBD1 (5 bases). Germline CDR1 and CDR2: SNHLY and FYNNEI. Trimming removed 2 bases at V and 2 bases at J, with 9 bases between. The CDR3 runs 14 residues. In DNA form, the CDR3 reads TGTGCCAGCAGTGAACAGGGACTCAACACTGAAGCTTTCTTT. Its translation is CASSEQGLNTEAFF.

The chain is built from TRBV28 and TRBJ1-2; 8 bases match TRBD1. This CDR3 spans 18 amino acids. Germline loops: CDR1 MDHEN, CDR2 SYDVKM. V shed 1 base, J shed 5 bases, and the junction held 15 bases outside the gene matches. CDR3 residues: CASSLSGGGDRFPYGYTF. The CDR3 nucleotides read TGTGCCAGCAGTTTATCTGGAGGGGGGGACAGGTTCCCTTATGGCTACACCTTC.

V is TRBV7-3 and J is TRBJ2-2; D remains ambiguous. The CDR3 has 15 amino acids. Germline V gene data show CDR1 as SGHTA and CDR2 as FQGTGA. With 6 bases removed from V and 0 bases from J, the gap between germline ends came to 11 bases. The CDR3 spells CASSSQAPNTGELFF. The CDR3 region has the DNA TGTGCCAGCAGTTCCCAAGCACCGAACACCGGGGAGCTGTTTTTT.